Listed below are T cell receptor beta chains from one sample, sequenced in a study of cytomegalovirus exposure and HLA in healthy donors. Assay: immunoSEQ multiplex PCR; the TCRdb copy retains only in-frame clones and omits some. Of 140,000 or so clones listed, 65% to 90% are singletons. Sequencing used PBMCs. These receptors all come from a woman in her twenties or thirties in good health and CMV-seronegative. CDR3s include the opening cysteine and the closing phenylalanine or tryptophan. The order of the fields is V gene, D gene, clone size, J gene, CDR3 protein, CDR3 DNA. A D gene is named only where the DNA matches it firmly. Only part of the rows carry a size: once, few, many, or a class if the clone is expanded.

V gene: TRBV7-2
D gene: TRBD1
clone size: -
J gene: TRBJ1-2
CDR3 protein: CASSLGTGVPSGYTF
CDR3 DNA: TGTGCCAGCAGCTTAGGGACAGGGGTCCCTAGTGGCTACACCTTC

V gene: TRBV30
D gene: -
clone size: once
J gene: TRBJ1-6
CDR3 protein: CAWIMEGIYNSPLHF
CDR3 DNA: TGTGCCTGGATAATGGAGGGGATCTATAATTCACCCCTCCACTTT

V gene: TRBV10-3
D gene: -
clone size: -
J gene: TRBJ1-1
CDR3 protein: CASEAGPTTEAFF
CDR3 DNA: TGTGCCTCTGAGGCAGGGCCTACTACTGAAGCTTTCTTT

V gene: TRBV7-6
D gene: TRBD1
clone size: -
J gene: TRBJ2-2
CDR3 protein: CASSFPGGHGELFF
CDR3 DNA: TGTGCCAGCAGCTTCCCAGGGGGCCATGGGGAGCTGTTTTTT

V gene: TRBV6-5
D gene: -
clone size: few
J gene: TRBJ1-6
CDR3 protein: CASSWGDPRNSPLHF
CDR3 DNA: TGTGCCAGCAGTTGGGGGGACCCCAGGAATTCACCCCTCCACTTT

V gene: TRBV4-1
D gene: -
clone size: -
J gene: TRBJ1-1
CDR3 protein: CASSLQYQGNTEAFF
CDR3 DNA: TGCGCCAGCAGCCTTCAGTACCAGGGGAACACTGAAGCTTTCTTT

V gene: TRBV7-2
D gene: -
clone size: -
J gene: TRBJ2-2
CDR3 protein: CASSLGVNTGELFF
CDR3 DNA: TGTGCCAGCAGCTTAGGAGTTAACACCGGGGAGCTGTTTTTT

V gene: TRBV9
D gene: TRBD2
clone size: -
J gene: TRBJ2-7
CDR3 protein: CASSVDSGTFYEQYF
CDR3 DNA: TGTGCCAGCAGCGTAGACAGCGGGACGTTCTACGAGCAGTACTTC

V gene: TRBV5-1
D gene: -
clone size: -
J gene: TRBJ2-7
CDR3 protein: CASSLVFQGLGEQYF
CDR3 DNA: TGCGCCAGCAGCTTGGTGTTCCAGGGCCTAGGAGAGCAGTACTTC

V gene: TRBV5-1
D gene: TRBD1
clone size: -
J gene: TRBJ1-1
CDR3 protein: CASSFGQGDTEAFF
CDR3 DNA: TGCGCCAGCAGCTTCGGACAGGGAGACACTGAAGCTTTCTTT

V gene: TRBV7-2
D gene: TRBD1
clone size: -
J gene: TRBJ2-5
CDR3 protein: CASSSQTGTGRRETQYF
CDR3 DNA: TGTGCCAGCAGCTCGCAAACCGGGACAGGACGTCGGGAGACCCAGTACTTC

V gene: TRBV2
D gene: TRBD1
clone size: few
J gene: TRBJ1-4
CDR3 protein: CASSATGQGPTLFF
CDR3 DNA: TGTGCCAGCAGTGCGACAGGACAGGGGCCTACACTGTTTTTT

V gene: TRBV7-9
D gene: -
clone size: -
J gene: TRBJ2-7
CDR3 protein: CASSSVSSYEQYF
CDR3 DNA: TGTGCCAGCAGCTCGGTAAGCTCCTACGAGCAGTACTTC

V gene: TRBV9
D gene: TRBD2
clone size: -
J gene: TRBJ2-3
CDR3 protein: CASSVDGLAEADTQYF
CDR3 DNA: TGTGCCAGCAGCGTAGATGGGCTAGCGGAAGCAGATACGCAGTATTTT

V gene: TRBV19
D gene: TRBD1
clone size: -
J gene: TRBJ1-1
CDR3 protein: CASTISTGANTEAFF
CDR3 DNA: TGTGCCAGTACCATATCGACAGGGGCGAACACTGAAGCTTTCTTT

V gene: TRBV7-8
D gene: -
clone size: -
J gene: TRBJ2-2
CDR3 protein: CASSSFTETGELFF
CDR3 DNA: TGTGCCAGCAGCTCATTTACAGAAACCGGGGAGCTGTTTTTT

V gene: TRBV19
D gene: TRBD2
clone size: -
J gene: TRBJ2-1
CDR3 protein: CASRPRTSGSNEQFF
CDR3 DNA: TGTGCCAGTAGACCTCGGACTAGCGGGTCCAATGAGCAGTTCTTC

V gene: TRBV18
D gene: TRBD2
clone size: once
J gene: TRBJ2-7
CDR3 protein: CASSRSGGRTYEQYF
CDR3 DNA: TGTGCCAGCTCCCGGAGCGGGGGTCGGACCTACGAGCAGTACTTC

V gene: TRBV27
D gene: -
clone size: -
J gene: TRBJ1-4
CDR3 protein: CASSPGGNDEKLFF
CDR3 DNA: TGTGCCAGCAGTCCCGGAGGGAATGATGAAAAACTGTTTTTT

V gene: TRBV4-1
D gene: -
clone size: -
J gene: TRBJ2-7
CDR3 protein: CASSQTPIGGEQYF
CDR3 DNA: TGCGCCAGCAGCCAAACTCCCATCGGCGGTGAGCAGTACTTC

V gene: TRBV27
D gene: -
clone size: -
J gene: TRBJ1-1
CDR3 protein: CASSLFPGRTEAFF
CDR3 DNA: TGTGCCAGCAGTTTATTTCCAGGGAGGACTGAAGCTTTCTTT

V gene: TRBV6-4
D gene: TRBD2
clone size: few
J gene: TRBJ2-3
CDR3 protein: CASSPTSGSTDTQYF
CDR3 DNA: TGTGCCAGCAGCCCCACTAGCGGGAGCACAGATACGCAGTATTTT

V gene: TRBV19
D gene: TRBD1
clone size: -
J gene: TRBJ2-7
CDR3 protein: CASSRDRGREQYF
CDR3 DNA: TGTGCCAGTAGTAGGGACAGAGGTCGGGAGCAGTACTTC

V gene: TRBV10-2
D gene: -
clone size: -
J gene: TRBJ2-3
CDR3 protein: CAIADRGTDTQYF
CDR3 DNA: TGCGCCATCGCTGACCGGGGGACAGATACGCAGTATTTT

V gene: TRBV6-6
D gene: -
clone size: -
J gene: TRBJ1-5
CDR3 protein: CASSRGSGNQPQHF
CDR3 DNA: TGTGCCAGCAGTCGGGGAAGCGGGAATCAGCCCCAGCATTTT

V gene: TRBV28
D gene: TRBD2
clone size: -
J gene: TRBJ2-1
CDR3 protein: CASTSSGTRFSYNEQFF
CDR3 DNA: TGTGCCAGCACATCTAGCGGGACTCGTTTCTCCTACAATGAGCAGTTCTTC

V gene: TRBV5-6
D gene: -
clone size: -
J gene: TRBJ2-7
CDR3 protein: CASSPGPSTYEQYF
CDR3 DNA: TGTGCCAGCAGCCCCGGTCCTTCCACCTACGAGCAGTACTTC

V gene: TRBV2
D gene: -
clone size: -
J gene: TRBJ2-2
CDR3 protein: CASIQGATNTGELFF
CDR3 DNA: TGTGCCAGCATACAAGGGGCCACGAACACCGGGGAGCTGTTTTTT

V gene: TRBV29-1
D gene: -
clone size: few
J gene: TRBJ1-1
CDR3 protein: CSVNRGGVGTEAFF
CDR3 DNA: TGCAGCGTTAACAGAGGGGGGGTCGGCACTGAAGCTTTCTTT

V gene: TRBV2
D gene: TRBD2
clone size: -
J gene: TRBJ2-3
CDR3 protein: CASSEALGLRLARITDTQYF
CDR3 DNA: TGTGCCAGCAGTGAAGCGCTGGGACTAAGACTAGCGCGAATCACAGATACGCAGTATTTT

V gene: TRBV19
D gene: TRBD2
clone size: few
J gene: TRBJ2-5
CDR3 protein: CASRGLAEETQYF
CDR3 DNA: TGTGCCAGTAGGGGACTAGCGGAAGAGACCCAGTACTTC

V gene: TRBV6-5
D gene: -
clone size: -
J gene: TRBJ2-7
CDR3 protein: CASRTGPVSSYEQYF
CDR3 DNA: TGTGCCAGCCGAACAGGGCCAGTAAGCTCCTACGAGCAATACTTC

V gene: TRBV7-9
D gene: -
clone size: -
J gene: TRBJ1-4
CDR3 protein: CASSSRGREKLFF
CDR3 DNA: TGTGCCAGCAGCTCCCGAGGGAGGGAAAAACTGTTTTTT

V gene: TRBV6-1
D gene: TRBD2
clone size: -
J gene: TRBJ2-1
CDR3 protein: CASSSGGLYNEQFF
CDR3 DNA: TGTGCCAGCAGTAGCGGGGGACTCTACAATGAGCAGTTCTTC

V gene: TRBV29-1
D gene: -
clone size: -
J gene: TRBJ2-3
CDR3 protein: CSVLLWTARTDTQYF
CDR3 DNA: TGCAGCGTTCTTCTCTGGACAGCCCGCACAGATACGCAGTATTTT

V gene: TRBV29-1
D gene: -
clone size: -
J gene: TRBJ2-1
CDR3 protein: CSVEDGAGVGEQFF
CDR3 DNA: TGCAGCGTTGAAGATGGGGCAGGGGTTGGTGAGCAGTTCTTC

V gene: TRBV7-9
D gene: -
clone size: -
J gene: TRBJ2-2
CDR3 protein: CSSSLDLGRGELFF
CDR3 DNA: TGTTCCAGCAGCTTAGATCTAGGTCGAGGGGAGCTGTTTTTT

V gene: TRBV10-2
D gene: TRBD2
clone size: -
J gene: TRBJ2-5
CDR3 protein: CASSLQSREGTQYF
CDR3 DNA: TGCGCCAGCAGTCTCCAGTCGCGGGAGGGGACCCAGTACTTC

V gene: TRBV5-4
D gene: TRBD2
clone size: -
J gene: TRBJ2-5
CDR3 protein: CASSLELAGGKTQYF
CDR3 DNA: TGTGCCAGCAGCTTGGAGCTAGCGGGGGGCAAGACCCAGTACTTC

V gene: TRBV11-2
D gene: -
clone size: -
J gene: TRBJ2-1
CDR3 protein: CASNTRGNEQFF
CDR3 DNA: TGTGCCAGCAATACTCGGGGAAATGAGCAGTTCTTC

V gene: TRBV4-3
D gene: TRBD1
clone size: -
J gene: TRBJ2-3
CDR3 protein: CASSQGWDRGTDTQYF
CDR3 DNA: TGCGCCAGCAGCCAAGGGTGGGACAGGGGTACAGATACGCAGTATTTT

V gene: TRBV7-2
D gene: -
clone size: once
J gene: TRBJ2-2
CDR3 protein: CASSVASGTGELFF
CDR3 DNA: TGTGCCAGCAGCGTAGCTTCGGGCACCGGGGAGCTGTTTTTT

V gene: TRBV5-4
D gene: TRBD2
clone size: once
J gene: TRBJ2-5
CDR3 protein: CASSTGGGPGETQYF
CDR3 DNA: TGTGCCAGCAGCACGGGAGGCGGTCCAGGAGAGACCCAGTACTTC

V gene: TRBV6-1
D gene: TRBD1
clone size: -
J gene: TRBJ2-5
CDR3 protein: CASSELSGGETQYF
CDR3 DNA: TGTGCCAGCAGTGAATTGTCAGGGGGAGAGACCCAGTACTTC

V gene: TRBV9
D gene: -
clone size: -
J gene: TRBJ2-3
CDR3 protein: CASSGVATGPDTQYF
CDR3 DNA: TGTGCCAGCAGCGGTGTCGCAACAGGGCCAGATACGCAGTATTTT

V gene: TRBV5-1
D gene: -
clone size: -
J gene: TRBJ2-1
CDR3 protein: CARGGGDFSSSYNEQFF
CDR3 DNA: TGCGCCAGAGGGGGGGGTGACTTCTCTAGCTCCTACAATGAGCAGTTCTTC

V gene: TRBV6-4
D gene: -
clone size: -
J gene: TRBJ2-1
CDR3 protein: CASSPMGGAGYNEQFF
CDR3 DNA: TGTGCCAGCAGCCCCATGGGGGGAGCTGGCTACAATGAGCAGTTCTTC

V gene: TRBV9
D gene: -
clone size: -
J gene: TRBJ1-4
CDR3 protein: CASSVDSGNEKLFF
CDR3 DNA: TGTGCCAGCAGCGTAGATAGCGGTAATGAAAAACTGTTTTTT

V gene: TRBV7-8
D gene: -
clone size: -
J gene: TRBJ2-5
CDR3 protein: CASSFRGGAGEQYF
CDR3 DNA: TGTGCCAGCAGCTTCCGTGGGGGGGCGGGGGAGCAGTACTTC

V gene: TRBV9
D gene: -
clone size: -
J gene: TRBJ2-2
CDR3 protein: CASNPTGELTGELFF
CDR3 DNA: TGTGCCAGCAACCCGACAGGTGAATTAACCGGGGAGCTGTTTTTT

V gene: TRBV4-1
D gene: -
clone size: -
J gene: TRBJ1-5
CDR3 protein: CASSQEGGNSNQPQHF
CDR3 DNA: TGCGCCAGCAGCCAAGAAGGAGGGAATAGCAATCAGCCCCAGCATTTT

V gene: TRBV5-1
D gene: -
clone size: -
J gene: TRBJ1-2
CDR3 protein: CASSWEVRGYGYTF
CDR3 DNA: TGCGCCAGCAGCTGGGAGGTCCGGGGCTATGGCTACACCTTC

V gene: TRBV30
D gene: TRBD1
clone size: -
J gene: TRBJ2-7
CDR3 protein: CAWSVGTGSYEQYF
CDR3 DNA: TGTGCCTGGAGTGTAGGGACAGGCTCCTACGAGCAGTACTTC

V gene: TRBV2
D gene: TRBD1
clone size: -
J gene: TRBJ2-7
CDR3 protein: CASRADRGPSYEQYF
CDR3 DNA: TGTGCCAGCAGAGCGGACAGGGGACCATCCTACGAGCAGTACTTC

V gene: TRBV6-5
D gene: TRBD2
clone size: -
J gene: TRBJ2-5
CDR3 protein: CASSAAGNQETQYF
CDR3 DNA: TGTGCCAGCAGTGCAGCGGGGAACCAAGAGACCCAGTACTTC

V gene: TRBV30
D gene: TRBD1
clone size: -
J gene: TRBJ2-2
CDR3 protein: CAWSVPRTGAGELFF
CDR3 DNA: TGTGCCTGGAGTGTACCCAGGACAGGGGCCGGGGAGCTGTTTTTT

V gene: TRBV4-3
D gene: TRBD2
clone size: -
J gene: TRBJ2-4
CDR3 protein: CASSQALAGIKIQYF
CDR3 DNA: TGCGCCAGCAGCCAAGCTCTAGCGGGGATAAAAATTCAGTACTTC

V gene: TRBV18
D gene: -
clone size: -
J gene: TRBJ1-3
CDR3 protein: CASSPQLRETGNTIYF
CDR3 DNA: TGTGCCAGCTCACCCCAACTCAGGGAAACTGGAAACACCATATATTTT